The T cell receptor (beta chain) under discussion was sequenced for a study of T cells in Graves' hyperthyroidism and ophthalmopathy. Study-wide results and limits: Among clonotypes expanded in thyroid above 0.001, most were also found in blood. The model identified upcoming ophthalmopathy a median approximately 6.4 months ahead of onset.

Germline loops: CDR1 SEHNR, CDR2 FQNEAQ (reference sequence). The CDR3 totals 12 residues. Trimming cost V 3 bases and J 5 bases, with 7 bases left between them. Concerning this clonotype: Its antigen is not identified.

There were TCR beta CDR3 regions amplified from RNA transcripts. During a first-round RT-PCR of the TCR CDR3, the HTBI primer set was used. TCRdb reanalysed the multiplex PCR reads using MiXCR and keeps one entry per CDR3 protein. In the table there are more than 650,000 distinct CDR3 sequences, approximately 14% of which are singletons. Exclusion of patients followed from uncontrolled infection, other autoimmune disease, pregnancy or lactation. Diagnoses were established using clinical symptoms, serum thyroxine and TRAb, thyroid ultrasound and orbital computed tomography. The sequenced sample consisted of blood. This TCR derives from a woman under 30 with Graves' hyperthyroidism. V gene TRBV7-9 combines with J gene TRBJ1-2, with unresolved D. CDR3 nucleotide sequence: TGTGCCAGCAGCTTCCGTGAATATGGCTACACCTTC. This translates into CASSFREYGYTF.